The sequence of this TCR beta chain was determined in a study of patients and donors after allogeneic stem cell transplantation (dated by TCRdb to about 2020). This clonotype came up a few times. The antigen this receptor binds is unknown. No much larger clone exists at a distance of one base, and base qualities are not known. Libraries were made using RT-PCR. TCRdb shows the sequencer as NextSeq 550. TCRdb reanalyzed the raw reads on its own, using fastp at Q25 for trimming and MiXCR for clone calling, and kept in-frame beta chains. Rows are combined by CDR3 protein, so each entry shows the most common genes and DNA. Across this sample there are under 35,000 distinct CDR3 sequences, with roughly a third seen only once. The ten largest make up just over 75% of the sample. Sequencing used blood, either unsorted or a sorted T cell fraction (not recorded which). The source of this sequence is a human donor who was either an allogeneic HSCT recipient or a stem cell or donor lymphocyte infusion donor (not recorded which). It is not recorded whose cells these are; they may come from a transplant donor.

The CDR3 region reads CSVGGRETQYF. The nucleotides read TGCAGCGTTGGGGGTCGCGAGACCCAGTACTTC. Rearrangement joined TRBV29-1 to TRBJ2-5; the D gene assignment is ambiguous. The CDR3 sequence holds 11 residues, the cysteine and phenylalanine included. Only CDR3 DNA is held: 33 bases, read in frame from base 1. The germline V gene specifies SQVTM as CDR1 and ANQGSEA as CDR2. V is cut by 4 bases and J by 5 bases, and the space between the germline ends is 8 bases. The CDR3, completed at both ends by the reference TRBV29-1 and TRBJ2-5 genes, gives the full variable domain SAVISQKPSRDICQRGTSLTIQCQVDSQVTMMFWYRQQPGQSLTLIATANQGSEATYESGFVIDKFPISRPNLTFSTLTVSNMSPEDSSIYLCSVGGRETQYFGPGTRLLVL.